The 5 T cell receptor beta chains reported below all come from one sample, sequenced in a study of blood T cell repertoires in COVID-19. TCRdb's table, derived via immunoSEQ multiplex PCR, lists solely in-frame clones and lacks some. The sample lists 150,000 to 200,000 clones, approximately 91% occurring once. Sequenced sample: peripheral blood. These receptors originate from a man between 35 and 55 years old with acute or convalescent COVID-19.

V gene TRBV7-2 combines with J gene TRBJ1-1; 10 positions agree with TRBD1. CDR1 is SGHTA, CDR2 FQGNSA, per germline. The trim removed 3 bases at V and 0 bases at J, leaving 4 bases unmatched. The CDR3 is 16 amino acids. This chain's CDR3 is CASSLWTGGMNTEAFF. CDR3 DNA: TGTGCCAGCAGCTTGTGGACAGGGGGGATGAACACTGAAGCTTTCTTT.

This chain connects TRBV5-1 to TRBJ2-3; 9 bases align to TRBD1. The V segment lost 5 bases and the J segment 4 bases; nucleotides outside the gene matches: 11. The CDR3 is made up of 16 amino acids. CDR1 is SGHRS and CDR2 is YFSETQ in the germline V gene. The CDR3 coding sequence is TGCGCCAGCAGTAATCCGGGACAGGGTATCGCAGATACGCAGTATTTT. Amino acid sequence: CASSNPGQGIADTQYF.

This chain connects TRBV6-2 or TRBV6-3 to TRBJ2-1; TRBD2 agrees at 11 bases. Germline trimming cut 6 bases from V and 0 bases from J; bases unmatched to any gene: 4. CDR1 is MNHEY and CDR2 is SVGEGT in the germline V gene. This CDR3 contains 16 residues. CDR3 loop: CASRPSGGLSYNEQFF. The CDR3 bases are TGTGCCAGCAGGCCTAGCGGGGGGCTCTCCTACAATGAGCAGTTCTTC.

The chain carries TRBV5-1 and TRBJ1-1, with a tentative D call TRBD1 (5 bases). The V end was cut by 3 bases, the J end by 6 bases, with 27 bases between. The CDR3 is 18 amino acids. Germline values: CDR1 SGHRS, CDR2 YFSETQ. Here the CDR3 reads CASSSQPQTVGFTPEAFF. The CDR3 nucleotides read TGCGCCAGCAGCTCCCAACCGCAGACAGTAGGGTTTACCCCTGAAGCTTTCTTT.

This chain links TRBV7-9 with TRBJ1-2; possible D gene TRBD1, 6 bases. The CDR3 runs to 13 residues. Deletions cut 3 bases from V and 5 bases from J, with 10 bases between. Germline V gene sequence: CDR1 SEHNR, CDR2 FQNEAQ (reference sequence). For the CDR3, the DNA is TGTGCCAGCAGCTTGTTGGACAGTTATGGCTACACCTTC. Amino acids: CASSLLDSYGYTF.